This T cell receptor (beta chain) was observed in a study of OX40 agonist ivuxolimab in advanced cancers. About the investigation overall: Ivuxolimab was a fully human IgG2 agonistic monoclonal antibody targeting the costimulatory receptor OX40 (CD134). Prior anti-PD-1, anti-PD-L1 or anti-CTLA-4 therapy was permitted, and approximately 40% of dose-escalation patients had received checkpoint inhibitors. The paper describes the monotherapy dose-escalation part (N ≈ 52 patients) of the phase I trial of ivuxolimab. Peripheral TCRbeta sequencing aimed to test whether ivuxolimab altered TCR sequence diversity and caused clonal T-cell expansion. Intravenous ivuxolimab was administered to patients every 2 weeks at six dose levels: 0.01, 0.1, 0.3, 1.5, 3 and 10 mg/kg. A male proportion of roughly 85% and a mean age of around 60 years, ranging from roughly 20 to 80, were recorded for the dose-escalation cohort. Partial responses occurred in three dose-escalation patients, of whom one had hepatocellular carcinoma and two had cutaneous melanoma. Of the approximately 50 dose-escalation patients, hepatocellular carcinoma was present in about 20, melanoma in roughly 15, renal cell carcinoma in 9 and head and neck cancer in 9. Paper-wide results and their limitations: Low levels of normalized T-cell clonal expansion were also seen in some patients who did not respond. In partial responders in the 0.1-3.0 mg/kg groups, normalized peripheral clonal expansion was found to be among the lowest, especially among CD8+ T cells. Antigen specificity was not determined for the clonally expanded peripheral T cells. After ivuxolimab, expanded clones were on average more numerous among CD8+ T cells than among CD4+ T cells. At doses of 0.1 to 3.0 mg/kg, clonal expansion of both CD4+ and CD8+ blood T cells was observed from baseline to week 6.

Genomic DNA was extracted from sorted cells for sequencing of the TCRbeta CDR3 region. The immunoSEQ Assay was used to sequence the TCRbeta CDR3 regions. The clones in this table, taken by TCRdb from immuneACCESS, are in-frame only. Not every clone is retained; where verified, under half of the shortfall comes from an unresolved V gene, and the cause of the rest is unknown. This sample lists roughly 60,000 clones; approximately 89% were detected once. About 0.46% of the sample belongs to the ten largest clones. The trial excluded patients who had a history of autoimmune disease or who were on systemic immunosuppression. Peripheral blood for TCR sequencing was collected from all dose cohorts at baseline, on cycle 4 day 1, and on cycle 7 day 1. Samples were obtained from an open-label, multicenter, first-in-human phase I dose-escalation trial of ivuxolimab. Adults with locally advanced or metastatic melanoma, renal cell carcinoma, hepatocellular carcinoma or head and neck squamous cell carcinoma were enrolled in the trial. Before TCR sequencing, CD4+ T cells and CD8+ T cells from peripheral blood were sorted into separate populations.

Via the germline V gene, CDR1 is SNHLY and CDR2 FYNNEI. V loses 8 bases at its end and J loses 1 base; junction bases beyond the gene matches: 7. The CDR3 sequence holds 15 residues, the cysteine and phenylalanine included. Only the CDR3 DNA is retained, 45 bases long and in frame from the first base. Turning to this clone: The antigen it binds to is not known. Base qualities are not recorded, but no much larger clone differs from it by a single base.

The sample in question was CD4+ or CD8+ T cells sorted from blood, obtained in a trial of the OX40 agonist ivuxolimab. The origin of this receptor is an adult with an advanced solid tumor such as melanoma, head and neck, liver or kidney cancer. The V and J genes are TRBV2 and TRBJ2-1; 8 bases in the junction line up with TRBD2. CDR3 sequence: CASEGSGVSYNEQFF. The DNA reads TGTGCCAGCGAGGGTAGCGGGGTTTCCTACAATGAGCAGTTCTTC.